A single sample gave rise to the 12 T cell receptor beta chains below, sequenced in a study of cytomegalovirus exposure and HLA in healthy donors. Clones were sequenced by immunoSEQ multiplex PCR, and TCRdb holds only the in-frame ones, with some missing. Of 82,000 or so clones in the sample, approximately 95% were seen once. Sequenced: PBMCs. These receptors came from a woman aged 18-30 years in good health and CMV-seronegative.

The J gene is TRBJ1-4, the V gene TRBV25-1; D remains ambiguous. V dropped 6 bases and J dropped 6 bases, with 8 bases sitting between them. Germline CDR1 is MGHDK and CDR2 is SYGVNS. The CDR3 spans 12 residues. CDR3 in DNA: TGTGCCAGCAGGAGCCGTGATGAAAAACTGTTTTTT. Translating it yields CASRSRDEKLFF.

The chain links TRBV27 to TRBJ1-5; tentatively, D is TRBD1 (5 bases). Trimming removed 5 bases from V and 4 bases from J, with 12 bases in between. This CDR3 has 14 residues. Germline lookup yields CDR1 MNHEY and CDR2 SMNVEV (reference sequence). In DNA, the CDR3 is TGTGCCAGCAGTCGGGACTCCCGGAATCAGCCCCAGCATTTT. Encoded protein: CASSRDSRNQPQHF.

The CDR3 region is CASSTDSGEQYF. In DNA form, the CDR3 reads TGTGCCAGCTCCACCGACAGTGGCGAGCAGTACTTC. This rearrangement joins TRBV18 to TRBJ2-7; D is possibly TRBD1 (5 bases). Trimming took off 6 bases at V and 6 bases at J, with 12 bases between the two ends. There are 12 residues in the CDR3. Germline V gene lookup returns CDR1 KGHSH and CDR2 LQKENI. The variable domain in full, with the rest retrieved from reference TRBV18 and TRBJ2-7, is NAGVMQNPRHLVRRRGQEARLRCSPMKGHSHVYWYRQLPEEGLKFMVYLQKENIIDESGMPKERFSAEFPKEGPSILRIQQVVRGDSAAYFCASSTDSGEQYFGPGTRLTVT.

This clone was counted once. The chain links TRBV5-1 to TRBJ1-4; D is possibly TRBD1 (5 bases). V lost 2 bases and J 4 bases, leaving 12 bases between the germline ends. CDR1 and CDR2 (germline): SGHRS, YFSETQ. CDR3 length equals 15 residues. The CDR3 coding sequence is TGCGCCAGCAGCTTAAACCCAGGGAATAATGAAAAACTGTTTTTT. Encoded protein: CASSLNPGNNEKLFF. The whole variable domain, remainder taken from reference TRBV5-1 and TRBJ1-4, is KAGVTQTPRYLIKTRGQQVTLSCSPISGHRSVSWYQQTPGQGLQFLFEYFSETQRNKGNFPGRFSGRQFSNSRSEMNVSTLELGDSALYLCASSLNPGNNEKLFFGSGTQLSVL.

The genes are TRBV15 and TRBJ1-3, with TRBD1 identical over 7 bases. Germline-derived CDR1 and CDR2 are LNHNV and YYDKDF (reference sequence). This CDR3 has 16 amino acids. The V segment lost 0 bases and the J segment 4 bases; nucleotides outside the gene matches: 6. CDR3 region: CATSRDRGQRGNTIYF. The DNA for the CDR3 is TGTGCCACCAGCAGAGATAGGGGGCAGAGAGGAAACACCATATATTTT. Using reference TRBV15 and TRBJ1-3 for the parts outside the CDR3, the full variable domain is DAMVIQNPRYQVTQFGKPVTLSCSQTLNHNVMYWYQQKSSQAPKLLFHYYDKDFNNEADTPDNFQSRRPNTSFCFLDIRSPGLGDTAMYLCATSRDRGQRGNTIYFGEGSWLTVV.

This clone showed up just once. This sequence joins TRBV6-4 and TRBJ2-2, with D unresolved. V was shortened by 0 bases and J by 0 bases, with 5 bases between the two germline ends. The CDR3 extends over 15 amino acids. Germline lookup yields CDR1 MRHNA and CDR2 SNTAGT. CDR3 nucleotides: TGTGCCAGCAGTGACTCATCCACGAACACCGGGGAGCTGTTTTTT. Translated, it gives CASSDSSTNTGELFF.

The chain links TRBV13 to TRBJ1-1; D possibly corresponds to TRBD1 (6 bases). V gave up 6 bases and J gave up 0 bases, with 11 bases separating them. Per the germline V gene, CDR1 is PRHDT and CDR2 is FYEKMQ (reference sequence). This CDR3 has 14 residues. The CDR3 reads CASRPTGMNTEAFF. The CDR3 coding sequence is TGTGCCAGCAGGCCTACAGGGATGAACACTGAAGCTTTCTTT.

This chain joins TRBV12-5 and TRBJ2-1, with TRBD1 matching 7 bases. The CDR3 runs to 18 residues. The V gene end was trimmed by 1 base and the J gene end by 0 bases; junction bases not matched to a gene: 9. The germline V gene has CDR1 LGHNT and CDR2 FRNRAP. CDR3 sequence (DNA): TGTGCTAGTGGTTTGGGTACCAATTGGGACAGCTCCTACAATGAGCAGTTCTTC. It is translated as CASGLGTNWDSSYNEQFF.

The chain is built from TRBV5-1 and TRBJ2-3; D not resolved. V lost 3 bases to trimming and J lost 6 bases, with 14 bases between them. CDR3 length equals 14 residues. Germline V gene data show CDR1 as SGHRS and CDR2 as YFSETQ. The CDR3 bases are TGCGCCAGCAGCTACCTGAGCGACCGGGATACGCAGTATTTT. Protein: CASSYLSDRDTQYF.

V gene TRBV5-1 combines with J gene TRBJ1-2; a weak D match, TRBD1 (5 bases). Germline V gene lookup returns CDR1 SGHRS and CDR2 YFSETQ. This CDR3 has 13 residues. The ends were cut back, 1 base at V and 4 bases at J, with 8 bases in the middle. This chain's CDR3 is CASSLSGSYGYTF. CDR3 bases: TGCGCCAGCAGCTTGTCAGGGTCCTATGGCTACACCTTC.

V is TRBV5-1 and J is TRBJ1-5; TRBD1 might be the D (5 bases). The CDR3 runs 14 residues. V was cut by 0 bases and J by 3 bases, with 7 bases left in between. The germline V gene encodes CDR1 SGHRS and CDR2 YFSETQ. CDR3 loop: CASSLEGHNQPQHF. The DNA of the CDR3 is TGCGCCAGCAGCTTGGAAGGACACAATCAGCCCCAGCATTTT.

The rearrangement joins TRBV6-5 to TRBJ2-2; 7 bases agree with TRBD1. V lost 5 bases to trimming and J lost 5 bases; unmatched junction nucleotides: 8. The CDR3 loop spans 15 amino acids. Germline loops: CDR1 MNHEY, CDR2 SVGAGI. The CDR3 is CASSPGTASTGELFF. For the CDR3, the DNA is TGTGCCAGCAGTCCCGGGACAGCGTCTACCGGGGAGCTGTTTTTT.